This TCR beta chain was identified in a study of CD8 T cells in ankylosing spondylitis (dated by TCRdb to 2016 to 2017). With respect to the entire study: The study set out to find disease-linked TCR variants by profiling T cell receptor beta repertoires in ankylosing spondylitis patients and healthy donors. The full study cohort was made up of approximately 24 ankylosing spondylitis patients and some 100 healthy donors. Samples of peripheral blood were taken, and for ankylosing spondylitis patients, synovial fluid was collected as well.

CDR1 MNHEY and CDR2 SMNVEV were looked up in the germline V gene (reference sequence). V is clipped by 5 bases and J by 4 bases, and the sequence between their germline boundaries is 18 bases long. The CDR3 holds 16 amino acids from the cysteine to the phenylalanine. Of all the DNA, just the CDR3 is kept, 48 bases in frame from base 1. Data came from an Illumina HiSeq 2500. Quantitative 5'-RACE with molecular barcodes was used to prepare TCR beta libraries. In the authors' own workflow: To identify disease-linked TCR variants, a new computational method was used, one built on a probabilistic model of VDJ rearrangement. TCRdb's own reprocessing of the public reads used fastp at Q25 and MiXCR and kept productive beta chains. Each CDR3 protein gets just one entry, which takes the most common genes and DNA from the rows behind it. The V and J calls reflect TCRdb's pipeline rather than the authors' work. Across this sample there are some 840,000 distinct CDR3 sequences, with about 11% seen only once. Jointly, the top ten make up roughly 0.51% of the sample.

This clonotype was detected a few times. The specificity of this receptor is unknown. No per-base quality is available; no much larger clone lies one base away. What the study reported, not specific to this receptor: Some motif variants had previously been reported in the synovial fluid and blood of reactive arthritis patients, which suggests shared mechanisms of disease initiation. Blood from ankylosing spondylitis patients appeared to be characterized by a TCR beta motif made up of under 10 highly homologous amino acid variants. According to the report, matched synovial fluid samples from ankylosing spondylitis patients were significantly enriched for the disease-linked clones. The disease-linked clones showed a CD8+ phenotype and occurred at relatively low frequencies in peripheral blood.

The specimen was blood, either unsorted or a sorted T cell fraction (not recorded which). This receptor was taken from a male donor with ankylosing spondylitis. Recombination linked TRBV27 to TRBJ1-5, with the D gene uncertain. The bases read TGTGCCAGCAGTCGACAAGGCCGTTACCCTAATCAGCCCCAGCATTTT. Its protein is CASSRQGRYPNQPQHF.